Listed below are T cell receptor beta chains from one sample, sequenced in a study of human T cells and chemical hapten exposure. In TCRdb, the RACE reads were re-called with MiXCR into one record per CDR3 protein. The sample shows some 190,000 distinct CDR3 sequences, around 22% of them seen only once. This specimen consisted of whole blood, obtained in connection with sensitization to the hapten diphenylcyclopropenone (DPC). These receptors originate from a woman between 50 and 59 years old with alopecia areata. Some clones in this sample may be carry-over from other donors' samples. The CDR3 runs from the conserved cysteine through the conserved F or W. The D gene is left open where the match is weak. Not all rows give a size; the values are once, few, many and, for expanded clones, a class.

.,TRBD2,TRBJ2-5,TRBV29-1,CSSSGGPQQETQYF,TGCAGCTCTAGCGGGGGGCCCCAGCAAGAGACCCAGTACTTC
many,.,TRBJ2-1,TRBV7-2,CASSIPSTYEQFF,TGTGCCAGCAGCATACCTAGCACATATGAGCAGTTCTTC
few,TRBD2,TRBJ2-3,TRBV7-9,CATSASGNTDTQYF,TGTGCCACCTCGGCTAGCGGGAACACAGATACGCAGTATTTT
many,.,TRBJ2-1,TRBV20-1,CRGIQGGFKNEQFF,TGCAGGGGTATACAGGGTGGATTTAAAAATGAGCAGTTCTTC
few,TRBD2,TRBJ2-7,TRBV9,CASSVPLPPGLAGYEQYF,TGTGCCAGCAGCGTACCCCTTCCGCCGGGACTAGCGGGTTACGAGCAGTACTTC
.,.,TRBJ1-2,TRBV28,CASLGPRGYTF,TGTGCCAGCCTGGGCCCGCGTGGCTACACCTTC
.,.,TRBJ2-1,TRBV2,CASVPRASYNEQFF,TGTGCCAGTGTCCCCAGGGCCTCCTACAATGAGCAGTTCTTC
.,.,TRBJ2-3,TRBV7-8,CASSPSTRVGTQYF,TGTGCCAGCAGCCCCTCGACGCGAGTAGGTACGCAGTATTTT
few,TRBD1,TRBJ1-1,TRBV29-1,CSVERQGGGPYEAFF,TGCAGCGTTGAAAGACAGGGTGGGGGTCCTTATGAAGCTTTCTTT
many,.,TRBJ1-2,TRBV5-1,CASSLEVAAADGYTF,TGCGCCAGCAGCTTGGAGGTGGCGGCTGCGGATGGCTACACCTTC
.,TRBD1,TRBJ2-2,TRBV19,CASSPGTGGVTGELFF,TGTGCCAGTAGTCCCGGGACAGGGGGAGTCACCGGGGAGCTGTTTTTT
.,.,TRBJ2-6,TRBV20-1,CSARKEGTSGANVLTF,TGCAGTGCTCGAAAGGAGGGAACCTCTGGGGCCAACGTCCTGACTTTC
.,.,TRBJ2-1,TRBV6-2/TRBV6-3,CASSPTPSGGSIYNEQFF,TGTGCCAGCAGTCCGACACCTTCCGGCGGCTCAATCTACAATGAGCAGTTCTTC
many,.,TRBJ2-1,TRBV20-1,CSARGLVSYNEQFF,TGCAGTGCTAGAGGACTAGTGTCCTACAATGAGCAGTTCTTC
.,TRBD2,TRBJ2-1,TRBV24-1,CATSEGTSGEYNEQFF,TGTGCCACCAGTGAGGGAACTAGCGGGGAATACAATGAGCAGTTCTTC
once,.,TRBJ2-7,TRBV29-1,CSGRLGQVNEQYF,TGCAGCGGTCGTCTAGGGCAGGTCAACGAGCAGTACTTC
.,.,TRBJ2-2,TRBV10-3,CAITANTGELFF,TGTGCCATCACGGCTAACACCGGGGAGCTGTTTTTT